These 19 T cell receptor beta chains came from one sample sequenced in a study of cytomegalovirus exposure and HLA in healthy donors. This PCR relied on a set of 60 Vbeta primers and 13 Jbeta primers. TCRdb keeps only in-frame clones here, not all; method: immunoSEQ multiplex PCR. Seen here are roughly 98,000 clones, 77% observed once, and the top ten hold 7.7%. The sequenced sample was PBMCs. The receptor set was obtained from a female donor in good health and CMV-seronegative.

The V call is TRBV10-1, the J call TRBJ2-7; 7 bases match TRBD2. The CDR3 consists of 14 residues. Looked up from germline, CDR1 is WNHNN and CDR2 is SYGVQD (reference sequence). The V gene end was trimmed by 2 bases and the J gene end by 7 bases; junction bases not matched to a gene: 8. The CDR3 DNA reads TGCGCCAGCAGTGAGAAGCCGGGGGAGGGTGAGCAGTACTTC. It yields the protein CASSEKPGEGEQYF.

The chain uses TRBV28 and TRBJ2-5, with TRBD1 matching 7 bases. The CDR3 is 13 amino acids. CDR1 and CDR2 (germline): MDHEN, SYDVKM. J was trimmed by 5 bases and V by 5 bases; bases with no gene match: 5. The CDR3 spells CASSMTGTETQYF. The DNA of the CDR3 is TGTGCCAGCAGTATGACAGGGACCGAGACCCAGTACTTC.

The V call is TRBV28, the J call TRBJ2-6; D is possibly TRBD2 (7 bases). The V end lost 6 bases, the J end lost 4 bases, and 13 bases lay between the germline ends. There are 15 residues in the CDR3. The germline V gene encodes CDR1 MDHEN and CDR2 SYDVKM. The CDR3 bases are TGTGCCAGCAGAAAGGGGGGGGTAGGGGCCAACGTCCTGACTTTC. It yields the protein CASRKGGVGANVLTF.

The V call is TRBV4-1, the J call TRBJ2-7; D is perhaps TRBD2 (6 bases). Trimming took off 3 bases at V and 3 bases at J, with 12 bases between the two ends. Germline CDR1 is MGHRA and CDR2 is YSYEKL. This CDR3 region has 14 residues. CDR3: CASSHPGTFYEQYF. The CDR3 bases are TGCGCCAGCAGCCACCCAGGGACTTTCTACGAGCAGTACTTC.

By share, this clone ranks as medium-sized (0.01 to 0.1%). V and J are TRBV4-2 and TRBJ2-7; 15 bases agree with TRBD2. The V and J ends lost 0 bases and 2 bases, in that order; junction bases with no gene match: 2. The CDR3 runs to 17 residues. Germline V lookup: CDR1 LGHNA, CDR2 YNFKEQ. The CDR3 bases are TGTGCCAGCAGCCAAGAGTGGACTAGCGGGAGGGCCTACGAGCAGTACTTC. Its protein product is CASSQEWTSGRAYEQYF.

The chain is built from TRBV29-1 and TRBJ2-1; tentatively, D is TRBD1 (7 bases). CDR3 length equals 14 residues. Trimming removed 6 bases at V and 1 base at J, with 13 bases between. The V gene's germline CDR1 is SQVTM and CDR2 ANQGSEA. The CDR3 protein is CSVRRGDSYNEQFF. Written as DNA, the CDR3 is TGCAGCGTCCGCAGGGGGGATTCCTACAATGAGCAGTTCTTC.

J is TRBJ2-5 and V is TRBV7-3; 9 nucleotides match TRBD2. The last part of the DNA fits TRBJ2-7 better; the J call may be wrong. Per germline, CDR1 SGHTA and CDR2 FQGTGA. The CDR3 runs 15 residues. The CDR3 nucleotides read TGTGCCAGCAGCTTAGAGGCTAGCGGGAACTACGAGCAGTACTTC. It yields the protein CASSLEASGNYEQYF.

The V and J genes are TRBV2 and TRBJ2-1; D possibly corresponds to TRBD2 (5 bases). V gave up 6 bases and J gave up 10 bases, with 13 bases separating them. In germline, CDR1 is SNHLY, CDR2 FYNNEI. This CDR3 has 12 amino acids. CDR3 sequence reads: CASRLATGEQFF. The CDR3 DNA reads TGTGCCAGCAGGCTGGCCACGGGGGAGCAGTTCTTC.

In DNA form, the CDR3 reads TGTGCCAGCAGTCCCAGTCGGGGTTCCTACAATGAGCAGTTCTTC. Its protein product is CASSPSRGSYNEQFF. This chain links TRBV6-5 with TRBJ2-1; maybe TRBD2 (5 bases). The CDR3 has 15 residues. Between the trimmed V and J ends, which lost 5 bases and 1 base, there was a span of 12 bases. From germline, CDR1 is MNHEY and CDR2 SVGAGI.

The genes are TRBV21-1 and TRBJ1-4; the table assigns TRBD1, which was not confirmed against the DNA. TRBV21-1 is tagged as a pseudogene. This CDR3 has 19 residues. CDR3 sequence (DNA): TGTGCCAGCAGCAAAGCCGGGACAGGGGGGGCCCGCTATAATGAAAAACTGTTTTTT. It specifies CASSKAGTGGARYNEKLFF.

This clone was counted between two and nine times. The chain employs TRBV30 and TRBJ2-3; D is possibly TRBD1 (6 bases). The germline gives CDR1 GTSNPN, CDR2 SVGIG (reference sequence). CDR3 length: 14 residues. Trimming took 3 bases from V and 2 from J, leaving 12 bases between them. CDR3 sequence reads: CAWSLGGHTDTQYF. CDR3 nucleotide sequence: TGTGCCTGGAGCTTAGGGGGACACACAGATACGCAGTATTTT. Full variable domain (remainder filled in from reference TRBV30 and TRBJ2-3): SQTIHQWPATLVQPVGSPLSLECTVEGTSNPNLYWYRQAAGRGLQLLFYSVGIGQISSEVPQNLSASRPQDRQFILSSKKLLLSDSGFYLCAWSLGGHTDTQYFGPGTRLTVL.

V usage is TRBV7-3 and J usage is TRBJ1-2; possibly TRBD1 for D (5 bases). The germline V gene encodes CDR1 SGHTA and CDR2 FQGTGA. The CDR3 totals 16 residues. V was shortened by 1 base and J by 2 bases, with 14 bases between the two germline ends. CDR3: CASSLNQGSLNYGYTF. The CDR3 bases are TGTGCCAGCAGCTTAAACCAGGGATCTCTAAACTATGGCTACACCTTC.

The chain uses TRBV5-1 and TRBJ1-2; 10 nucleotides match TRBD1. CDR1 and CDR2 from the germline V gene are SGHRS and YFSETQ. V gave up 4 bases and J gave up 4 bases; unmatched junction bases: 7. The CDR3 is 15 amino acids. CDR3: CASSEGQGNGYGYTF. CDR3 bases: TGCGCCAGCAGCGAGGGACAGGGGAACGGCTATGGCTACACCTTC.

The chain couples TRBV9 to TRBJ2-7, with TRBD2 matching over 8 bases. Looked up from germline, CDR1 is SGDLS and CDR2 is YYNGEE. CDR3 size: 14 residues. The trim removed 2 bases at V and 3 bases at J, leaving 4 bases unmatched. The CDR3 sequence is CASSVQAGDYEQYF. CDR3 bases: TGTGCCAGCAGCGTCCAAGCGGGGGACTACGAGCAGTACTTC.

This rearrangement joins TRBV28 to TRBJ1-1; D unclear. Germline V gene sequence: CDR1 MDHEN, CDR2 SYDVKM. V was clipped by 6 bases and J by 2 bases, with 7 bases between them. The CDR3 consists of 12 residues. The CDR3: CASRPSNTEAFF. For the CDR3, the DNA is TGTGCCAGCAGACCGAGCAACACTGAAGCTTTCTTT.

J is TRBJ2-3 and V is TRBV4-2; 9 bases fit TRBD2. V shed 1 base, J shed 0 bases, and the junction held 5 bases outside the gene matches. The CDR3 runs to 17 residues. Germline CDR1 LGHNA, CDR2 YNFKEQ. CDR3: CASSQGVAGASTDTQYF. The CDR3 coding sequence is TGTGCCAGCAGCCAAGGAGTAGCGGGAGCTAGCACAGATACGCAGTATTTT.

This chain's CDR3 is CASSSTSGGRYQETQYF. CDR3 DNA sequence: TGCGCCAGCAGTTCGACTAGCGGGGGGAGGTACCAAGAGACCCAGTACTTC. The chain has TRBV10-1 and TRBJ2-5, with 13 bases matching TRBD2. V shed 5 bases, J shed 0 bases, and the junction held 6 bases outside the gene matches. The V gene's germline CDR1 is WNHNN and CDR2 SYGVQD (reference sequence). This CDR3 is 17 amino acids long.

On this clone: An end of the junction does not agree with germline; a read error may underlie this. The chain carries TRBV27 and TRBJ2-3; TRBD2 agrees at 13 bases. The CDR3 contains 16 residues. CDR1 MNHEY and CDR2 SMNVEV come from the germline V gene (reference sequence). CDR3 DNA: TGTGCCAGCAGTTCGGGACTAGCGGGAATTACAGCTACGCAGTATTTT. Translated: CASSSGLAGITATQYF.

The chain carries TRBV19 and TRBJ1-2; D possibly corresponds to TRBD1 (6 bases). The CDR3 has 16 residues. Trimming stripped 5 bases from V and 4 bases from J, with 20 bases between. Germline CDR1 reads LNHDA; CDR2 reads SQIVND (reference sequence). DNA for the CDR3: TGTGCCAGTAGTCCCCGACAGGCCTACGATGTCTATGGCTACACCTTC. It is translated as CASSPRQAYDVYGYTF.